Listed here are 17 T cell receptor beta chains from one sample, sequenced in a study of cytomegalovirus exposure and HLA in healthy donors. Primers: 60 Vbeta forward and 13 Jbeta reverse. Assay: immunoSEQ multiplex PCR; the TCRdb copy retains only in-frame clones and omits some. Among about 200,000 clones listed, 70% to 80% were seen once. The source material was PBMCs. Receptor source: a woman between 25 and 40 years old in good health and CMV-seronegative.

This chain links TRBV30 with TRBJ1-3; TRBD1 aligns across 9 bases. The CDR3 spans 16 residues. V shed 1 base, J shed 0 bases, and the junction held 4 bases outside the gene matches. CDR1 GTSNPN and CDR2 SVGIG come from the germline V gene (reference sequence). CDR3 residues: CAWSGTGVGSGNTIYF. The CDR3 bases are TGTGCCTGGAGTGGGACAGGGGTCGGCTCTGGAAACACCATATATTTT.

This clone was found a few times. The rearrangement joins TRBV27 to TRBJ2-1, with D perhaps matching TRBD2 (7 bases). The CDR3 length is 16 residues. Germline CDR1 reads MNHEY; CDR2 reads SMNVEV (reference sequence). V lost 7 bases, J lost 0 bases, and 16 bases lay in between. The CDR3: CASKGAGASSYNEQFF. Here the CDR3 DNA reads TGTGCCAGCAAGGGTGCGGGGGCTAGCTCCTACAATGAGCAGTTCTTC.

This chain links TRBV28 with TRBJ2-7; weak D call: TRBD2 (6 bases). Looked up from germline, CDR1 is MDHEN and CDR2 is SYDVKM. V dropped 7 bases and J dropped 7 bases, with 14 bases sitting between them. CDR3 length equals 12 residues. DNA for the CDR3: TGTGCCAGCACGGGGGACCGAAGGGAGCAGTACTTC. Its protein is CASTGDRREQYF.

The chain uses TRBV9 and TRBJ2-3; 7 positions agree with TRBD2. Trimming at V came to 1 base and at J to 5 bases, leaving 1 base not matched to a gene. The CDR3 totals 13 residues. Germline values: CDR1 SGDLS, CDR2 YYNGEE. The CDR3 reads CASSVTGGDTQYF. CDR3 DNA sequence: TGTGCCAGCAGCGTAACGGGGGGAGATACGCAGTATTTT.

The V and J genes are TRBV6-1 and TRBJ2-5; D perhaps matches TRBD1 (5 bases). The CDR3 loop spans 14 amino acids. Per germline, CDR1 MNHNS and CDR2 SASEGT. V was pared by 1 base and J by 10 bases, with 16 bases between. CDR3 DNA sequence: TGTGCCAGCAGTGAAGATCCTCGGACAAGAGACCAGTACTTC. It specifies CASSEDPRTRDQYF.

V gene TRBV9 combines with J gene TRBJ2-3, with 12 bases that match TRBD2. The CDR3 spans 17 residues. The V segment lost 3 bases and the J segment 6 bases; nucleotides outside the gene matches: 11. CDR1 is SGDLS, CDR2 YYNGEE, per germline. The DNA of the CDR3 is TGTGCCAGCAGCGCCGATGGTCTAGCGGGGGGGCACGATACGCAGTATTTT. Its protein product is CASSADGLAGGHDTQYF.

This chain connects TRBV9 to TRBJ2-1, with D possibly being TRBD1 (5 bases). The CDR3 length is 13 residues. In germline, CDR1 is SGDLS, CDR2 YYNGEE. With 0 bases removed from V and 9 bases from J, the gap between germline ends came to 10 bases. In DNA, the CDR3 is TGTGCCAGCAGCGTAGATCGAAGGGGTGAGCAGTTCTTC. Amino acids: CASSVDRRGEQFF.

This clone was counted a few times. The gene calls are TRBV4-1 and TRBJ1-1, with 7 bases identical to TRBD1. The length of the CDR3 is 16 residues. Germline values: CDR1 MGHRA, CDR2 YSYEKL. Trimming took 2 bases from V and 5 from J; bases not matched to a gene: 11. CDR3 in DNA: TGCGCCAGCAGCCAAAGTCGACAGGGAACCCGGACTGAAGCTTTCTTT. Protein sequence: CASSQSRQGTRTEAFF.

The rearrangement joins TRBV5-1 to TRBJ2-5, with D possibly being TRBD1 (6 bases). The ends were cut back, 3 bases at V and 2 bases at J, with 11 bases in the middle. The CDR3 runs 14 residues. Germline-derived CDR1 and CDR2 are SGHRS and YFSETQ. The CDR3 bases are TGCGCCAGCAGCTATACAGGGTGGCAAGAGACCCAGTACTTC. Protein sequence: CASSYTGWQETQYF.

This clone came up a few times. The chain carries TRBV6-1 and TRBJ1-5; D may be TRBD1 (6 bases). The V gene's germline CDR1 is MNHNS and CDR2 SASEGT. The CDR3 contains 14 residues. Trimming removed 10 bases at V and 6 bases at J, with 19 bases between. In DNA, the CDR3 is TGTGCCACCCAGAGACAGGTTGGACTTCAGCCCCAGCATTTT. This translates into CATQRQVGLQPQHF.

CDR3 nucleotide sequence: TGTGCCACCAGCAGAGGACTACTCGGGTACGAGCAGTACTTC. Residues: CATSRGLLGYEQYF. This rearrangement joins TRBV15 to TRBJ2-7; D perhaps matches TRBD2 (5 bases). Per the germline V gene, CDR1 is LNHNV and CDR2 is YYDKDF (reference sequence). With 1 base removed from V and 4 bases from J, the gap between germline ends came to 11 bases. This CDR3 region has 14 residues.

The chain recombines TRBV2 with TRBJ2-7; D may be TRBD1 (6 bases). V was cut by 3 bases and J by 3 bases, with 12 bases left in between. Germline CDR1 SNHLY, CDR2 FYNNEI. The CDR3 length is 14 residues. The CDR3 DNA reads TGTGCCAGCAGTGACCAGGGGCGCGACTACGAGCAGTACTTC. It codes for CASSDQGRDYEQYF.

The rearrangement links TRBV6-5 to TRBJ1-5, with D unclear. Germline-derived CDR1 and CDR2 are MNHEY and SVGAGI. V was trimmed by 6 bases and J by 4 bases, leaving 10 bases between them. The CDR3 is made up of 13 amino acids. In DNA form, the CDR3 reads TGTGCCAGCAGGGTGGGAGAGAATCAGCCCCAGCATTTT. Translating it yields CASRVGENQPQHF.

This chain uses TRBV19 with TRBJ2-7; 10 bases are a match to TRBD1. Looked up from germline, CDR1 is LNHDA and CDR2 is SQIVND (reference sequence). V lost 9 bases, J lost 4 bases, and 12 bases stayed unmatched. The CDR3 consists of 15 residues. The CDR3 DNA is TGTGCCAGAGGCGCCGGGACAGGGGTTTTTTACGAGCAGTACTTC. It codes for CARGAGTGVFYEQYF.

This CDR3 is CAGPGGGNTEAFF. DNA for the CDR3: TGTGCGGGCCCTGGGGGGGGGAACACTGAAGCTTTCTTT. The genes are TRBV7-7 and TRBJ1-1, with a tentative D call TRBD1 (5 bases). CDR1 and CDR2 from the germline V gene are SSHAT and FNYEAQ (reference sequence). The CDR3 sequence is 13 residues long.

Concerning this clone: At one of its ends the junction is not consistent with the germline gene, which may arise from a read error. The chain recombines TRBV7-9 with TRBJ2-7; 8 bases are shared with TRBD1. This CDR3 has 15 amino acids. Germline CDR1 and CDR2: SEHNR and FQNEAQ (reference sequence). The CDR3 bases are TGTTCCAGCAGCCCGCCAGGGGGCAGCTCCTACGAGCAGTACTTC. As protein: CSSSPPGGSSYEQYF.

The chain uses TRBV9 and TRBJ2-7; maybe TRBD1 (6 bases). Trimming cost V 4 bases and J 9 bases, with 20 bases left between them. The germline gives CDR1 SGDLS, CDR2 YYNGEE. The CDR3 sequence is 14 residues long. The CDR3 sequence is CASSPFFTAGVQYF. CDR3 DNA: TGTGCCAGCAGCCCGTTCTTCACGGCAGGGGTGCAGTACTTC.